Following are 25 T cell receptor beta chains from one sample sequenced in a study of T cell repertoires in cytomegalovirus infection. TCRdb analysed the reads with MiXCR anew, one entry per CDR3 protein. The profile shows about 600,000 distinct CDR3 sequences, approximately 24% of them singletons. The specimen was CD8+ T cells from PBMCs. These receptor sequences come from a human donor in good health (CMV status not recorded). Some clones in this sample may be carry-over from other donors' samples.

The CDR3 DNA sequence: TGTGCCATCAGTGAGTCGACTCAGAAAGCTCTCTATGGCTACACCTTC. Amino acids: CAISESTQKALYGYTF. V is TRBV10-3 and J is TRBJ1-2; the D is unclear. Trimming left V 0 bases short and J 4 bases short, with 15 bases between. Germline loops: CDR1 ENHRY, CDR2 SYGVKD. The length of the CDR3 is 16 residues.

This clonotype was observed many times. The CDR3 nucleotides are TGTGCCAGCAGCTTGCAAGGGGAGACCCAGTACTTC. Its protein is CASSLQGETQYF. This rearrangement joins TRBV27 to TRBJ2-5; D is uncertain. V lost 6 bases and J lost 5, with 10 bases in between. Germline-derived CDR1 and CDR2 are MNHEY and SMNVEV (reference sequence). There are 12 residues in the CDR3.

As for this clonotype: A much larger clonotype is one base distant, so this may be a read error. The chain uses TRBV7-4 and TRBJ1-1, with D possibly TRBD1 on 5 matching bases. The CDR3 runs 17 residues. Germline loops: CDR1 SGHVT, CDR2 SQSDAQ. In DNA, the CDR3 is TGTGTCAGCAGACACACCCTGACAGAGTATATGAACACTGAAGCTTTCTTT. It specifies CVSRHTLTEYMNTEAFF.

There are many counts of this clonotype. The J gene is TRBJ2-4, the V gene TRBV6-6, with 9 positions matching TRBD1. The V gene end was trimmed by 2 bases and the J gene end by 1 base; junction bases not matched to a gene: 6. The length of the CDR3 is 17 residues. Per the germline V gene, CDR1 is MNHNY and CDR2 is SVGAGI (reference sequence). The CDR3 DNA reads TGTGCCAGCAGTTACCCGGGACAGGGAATCGCCAAAAACATTCAGTACTTC. Protein product: CASSYPGQGIAKNIQYF.

The rearrangement uses TRBV4-3 and TRBJ1-4; TRBD1 is a possible D gene (6 bases). The CDR3 is 16 residues long. Germline V CDR1 and CDR2: LGHNA, YSLEER. The ends were cut back, 3 bases at V and 5 bases at J, with 16 bases in the middle. In nucleotides, the CDR3 is TGCGCCAGCAGCCAGGGCAGGGGCCCCCTCAATGAAAAACTGTTTTTT. Protein: CASSQGRGPLNEKLFF.

The rearrangement uses TRBV3-1 and TRBJ2-5; D is possibly TRBD1 or TRBD2 (6 bases each). V was clipped by 1 base and J by 2 bases, with 11 bases between them. CDR3 length: 15 amino acids. CDR1 is LGHDT, CDR2 YNNKEL, per germline (reference sequence). Here the CDR3 DNA reads TGTGCCAGCAGCCAAGTGGGGGGCTCTCAAGAGACCCAGTACTTC. This codes for CASSQVGGSQETQYF.

The chain joins TRBV4-1 to TRBJ1-1; possibly TRBD1 for D (6 bases). V was trimmed by 1 base and J by 5 bases, leaving 14 bases between them. CDR1 and CDR2 (germline): MGHRA, YSYEKL. The CDR3 totals 15 residues. This chain's CDR3 is CASSQALTGLTEAFF. The CDR3 bases are TGCGCCAGCAGCCAAGCCTTAACAGGGCTAACTGAAGCTTTCTTT.

This chain connects TRBV7-3 to TRBJ2-4; D is possibly TRBD1 or TRBD2 (5 bases each). Germline CDR1 SGHTA, CDR2 FQGTGA. V dropped 2 bases and J dropped 8 bases, with 13 bases sitting between them. CDR3 length: 14 amino acids. The CDR3 is CASSLVGPPDIQYF. The CDR3 nucleotides read TGTGCCAGCAGCTTAGTGGGACCCCCCGACATTCAGTACTTC.

The J gene is TRBJ2-2, the V gene TRBV12-3 or TRBV12-4; TRBD2 agrees at 9 bases. Trimming took 2 bases from V and 1 from J; bases not matched to a gene: 11. The CDR3 contains 19 residues. The CDR3 protein is CASSLYELSGGLNTGELFF. CDR3 nucleotide sequence: TGTGCCAGCAGTTTATATGAGCTTAGCGGGGGCCTGAACACCGGGGAGCTGTTTTTT.

V gene TRBV20-1 combines with J gene TRBJ2-1, with TRBD2 identical over 11 bases. The J segment lost 1 base and the V segment lost 6 bases, leaving 8 bases of the junction unmatched. Looked up from germline, CDR1 is DFQATT and CDR2 is SNEGSKA (reference sequence). CDR3 length: 16 residues. DNA for the CDR3: TGCAGTGCCGGGACTAGCGGACTTGGATCCTACAATGAGCAGTTCTTC. Residues: CSAGTSGLGSYNEQFF.

The chain combines TRBV6-2 or TRBV6-3 with TRBJ2-4; 9 positions match TRBD1. This CDR3 is built from 18 residues. Germline V CDR1 and CDR2: MNHEY, SVGEGT. Unmatched junction bases numbered 10, after V lost 2 bases and J lost 2 bases. The CDR3 DNA reads TGTGCCAGCAGTTACCCCGCGAGGGACAGGGATACCAAAAACATTCAGTACTTC. This encodes CASSYPARDRDTKNIQYF.

This clonotype was counted between two and nine times. This rearrangement joins TRBV20-1 to TRBJ1-2; D not resolved. CDR3 size: 11 residues. Germline loops: CDR1 DFQATT, CDR2 SNEGSKA (reference sequence). Trimming shortened V by 5 bases and J by 6 bases, and 10 bases separated the two germline ends. The CDR3 DNA follows: TGCAGTGCTCCGGCGGGAGATGGCTACACCTTC. The encoded protein is CSAPAGDGYTF.

The gene calls are TRBV6-1 and TRBJ1-1; D is uncertain. Per germline, CDR1 MNHNS and CDR2 SASEGT. Trimming removed 7 bases from V and 0 bases from J, with 15 bases in between. The CDR3 length is 15 residues. The CDR3 here is CASNPGPGLNTEAFF. The CDR3 DNA follows: TGTGCCAGCAACCCCGGACCGGGATTGAACACTGAAGCTTTCTTT.

This clonotype was observed a handful of times. J is TRBJ2-3 and V is TRBV15; 11 bases agree with TRBD2. The CDR3 runs 17 residues. V shed 2 bases, J shed 5 bases, and the junction held 9 bases outside the gene matches. Germline values: CDR1 LNHNV, CDR2 YYDKDF (reference sequence). The CDR3 spells CATSRPVAGGPGDTQYF. The CDR3 DNA is TGTGCCACCAGCAGACCCGTAGCGGGGGGGCCGGGAGATACGCAGTATTTT.

The V and J genes are TRBV19 and TRBJ1-5; 12 bases are shared with TRBD1. Unmatched junction bases numbered 4, after V lost 3 bases and J lost 7 bases. The CDR3 is 15 amino acids. The germline CDR1 and CDR2 sequences are LNHDA and SQIVND (reference sequence). As DNA, the CDR3 is TGTGCCAGTAGTATGGGACAGGGGGCTAGGCAGCCCCAGCATTTT. Encoded protein: CASSMGQGARQPQHF.

This chain joins TRBV10-3 and TRBJ2-5; TRBD1 matches at 9 bases. The V and J ends lost 6 bases and 5 bases, in that order; junction bases with no gene match: 4. CDR3 length: 13 residues. The germline V gene has CDR1 ENHRY and CDR2 SYGVKD. This CDR3 is CAISRTGDETQYF. The CDR3 DNA is TGTGCCATCAGCCGGACAGGGGACGAGACCCAGTACTTC.

This clonotype showed up just a few times. The chain carries TRBV4-1 and TRBJ2-7; 10 bases map to TRBD2. The CDR3 loop spans 17 amino acids. CDR1 is MGHRA, CDR2 YSYEKL, per germline. With V trimmed by 4 bases and J by 2 bases, 11 bases remained unmatched. The CDR3 region has the DNA TGCGCCAGCAGCCCCCGGATAGCGGGGGGACTACCCTACGAGCAGTACTTC. Protein product: CASSPRIAGGLPYEQYF.

This chain uses TRBV3-1 with TRBJ2-3; D not resolved. Trimming pared 0 bases from V and 0 bases from J, leaving 7 bases between. Germline values: CDR1 LGHDT, CDR2 YNNKEL (reference sequence). This CDR3 contains 15 residues. CDR3 protein: CASSQEFQSTDTQYF. The CDR3 bases are TGTGCCAGCAGCCAAGAATTCCAGAGCACAGATACGCAGTATTTT.

Concerning this clonotype: One base away lies a much larger clone, so this may be a sequencing read error. Given the absence of the conserved phenylalanine or tryptophan at the CDR3 end, a read error is likely. Here the CDR3 reads CASSLRGSEQFY. The CDR3 DNA reads TGTGCCAGCAGCTTGAGGGGTAGTGAGCAGTTCTAC. The chain uses TRBV7-2 and TRBJ2-1, with D perhaps being TRBD1 or TRBD2 (5 bases each). V was cut by 3 bases and J by 9 bases, with 9 bases left in between. The CDR3 spans 12 residues. Germline CDR1 reads SGHTA; CDR2 reads FQGNSA.

The rearrangement uses TRBV14 and TRBJ1-2; D is ambiguous. V was shortened by 0 bases and J by 5 bases, with 13 bases between the two germline ends. The length of the CDR3 is 15 residues. Germline CDR1 SGHDN, CDR2 FVKESK. CDR3 loop: CASSQEAGLLYGYTF. The CDR3 coding sequence is TGTGCCAGCAGCCAAGAAGCTGGGCTTCTATATGGCTACACCTTC.

Comment on this clonotype: A read error may be the cause here, since a much bigger clone is one base away. This chain uses TRBV5-4 with TRBJ1-1; 7 positions match TRBD1. Germline-derived CDR1 and CDR2 are SGHNT and YYREEE (reference sequence). V trimming: 3 bases; J trimming: 1 base; junction bases outside the gene matches: 3. The CDR3 is made up of 14 amino acids. Here the CDR3 reads CASSSDRTNTEAFF. CDR3 nucleotides: TGTGCCAGCAGCTCGGACAGGACGAACACTGAAGCTTTCTTT.

This rearrangement joins TRBV6-6 to TRBJ2-3; D is possibly TRBD1 (5 bases). In germline, CDR1 is MNHNY, CDR2 SVGAGI (reference sequence). This CDR3 is 14 amino acids long. V was trimmed by 6 bases and J by 6 bases, leaving 16 bases between them. The DNA for the CDR3 is TGTGCCAGCAGCCTCAGGGCCCAGAGGGATACGCAGTATTTT. This codes for CASSLRAQRDTQYF.

CDR3: CAWSGGNEQFF. CDR3 DNA sequence: TGTGCCTGGAGTGGGGGCAATGAGCAGTTCTTC. The chain links TRBV30 to TRBJ2-1; D gene uncertain. The CDR3 is made up of 11 amino acids. Germline CDR1 reads GTSNPN; CDR2 reads SVGIG (reference sequence). The V gene lost 1 base and the J gene lost 6 bases, with 4 bases spanning the gap.

This clonotype was counted ten times or more. The chain joins TRBV7-8 to TRBJ2-6; no clear D. This CDR3 region has 17 residues. CDR1 is SGHVS, CDR2 FQNEAQ, per germline. Trimming cost V 0 bases and J 1 base, with 10 bases left between them. CDR3 DNA: TGTGCCAGCAGCTTAGCCAGGAAAATGTCTGGGGCCAACGTCCTGACTTTC. Protein sequence: CASSLARKMSGANVLTF. The full variable domain, rest sourced from reference TRBV7-8 and TRBJ2-6, is GAGVSQSPRYKVAKRGQDVALRCDPISGHVSLFWYQQALGQGPEFLTYFQNEAQLDKSGLPSDRFFAERPEGSVSTLKIQRTQQEDSAVYLCASSLARKMSGANVLTFGAGSRLTVL.

This clonotype was counted ten times or more. The chain's CDR3 is CASSQRRDQDYEQYF. CDR3 in DNA: TGTGCCAGCAGCCAAAGGAGGGACCAGGACTACGAGCAGTACTTC. This chain joins TRBV7-2 and TRBJ2-7, with TRBD2 as a possible D gene (6 bases). Germline V gives CDR1 SGHTA, CDR2 FQGNSA. The CDR3 is 15 amino acids. Between the trimmed V and J ends, which lost 5 bases and 3 bases, there was a span of 17 bases.